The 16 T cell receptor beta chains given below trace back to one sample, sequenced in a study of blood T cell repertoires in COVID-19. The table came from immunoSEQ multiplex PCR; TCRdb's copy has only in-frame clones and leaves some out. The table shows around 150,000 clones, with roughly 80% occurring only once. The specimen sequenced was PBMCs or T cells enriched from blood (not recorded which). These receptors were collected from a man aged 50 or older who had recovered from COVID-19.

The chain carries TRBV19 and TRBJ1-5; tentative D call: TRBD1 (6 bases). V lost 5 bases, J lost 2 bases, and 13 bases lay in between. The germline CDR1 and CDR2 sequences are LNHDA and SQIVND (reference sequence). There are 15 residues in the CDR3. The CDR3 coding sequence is TGTGCCAGTAGTTACAGGGACGTCGGCAATCAGCCCCAGCATTTT. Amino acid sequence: CASSYRDVGNQPQHF.

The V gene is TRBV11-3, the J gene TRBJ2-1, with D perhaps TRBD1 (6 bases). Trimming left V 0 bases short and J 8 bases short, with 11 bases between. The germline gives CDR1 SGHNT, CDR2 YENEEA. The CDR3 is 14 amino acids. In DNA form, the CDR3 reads TGTGCCAGCAGCTTAGACACTAGGGGGTATGAGCAGTTCTTC. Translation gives CASSLDTRGYEQFF.

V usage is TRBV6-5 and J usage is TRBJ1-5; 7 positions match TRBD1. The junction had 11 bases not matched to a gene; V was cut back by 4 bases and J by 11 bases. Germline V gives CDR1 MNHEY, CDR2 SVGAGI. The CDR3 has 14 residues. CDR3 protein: CASSSFDRAEAQHF. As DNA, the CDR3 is TGTGCCAGCAGTTCATTCGACAGGGCCGAGGCCCAGCATTTT.

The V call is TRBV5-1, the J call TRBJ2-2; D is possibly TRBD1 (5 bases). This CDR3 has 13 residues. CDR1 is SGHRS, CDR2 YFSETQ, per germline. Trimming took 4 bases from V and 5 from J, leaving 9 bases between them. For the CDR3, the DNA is TGCGCCAGCAGCCCCCGACAGACCGGGGAGCTGTTTTTT. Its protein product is CASSPRQTGELFF.

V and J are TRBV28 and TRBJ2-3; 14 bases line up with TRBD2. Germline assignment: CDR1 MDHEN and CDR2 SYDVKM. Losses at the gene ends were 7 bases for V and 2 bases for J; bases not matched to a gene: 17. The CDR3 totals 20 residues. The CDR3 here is CASNWRWAGLAGANTDTQYF. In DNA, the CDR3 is TGTGCCAGCAATTGGAGGTGGGCGGGACTAGCGGGGGCAAACACAGATACGCAGTATTTT.

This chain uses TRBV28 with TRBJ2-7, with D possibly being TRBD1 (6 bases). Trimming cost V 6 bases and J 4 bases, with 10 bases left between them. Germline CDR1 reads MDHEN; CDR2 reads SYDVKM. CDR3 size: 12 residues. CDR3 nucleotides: TGTGCCAGCAGCCCGGACAGATACGAGCAGTACTTC. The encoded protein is CASSPDRYEQYF.

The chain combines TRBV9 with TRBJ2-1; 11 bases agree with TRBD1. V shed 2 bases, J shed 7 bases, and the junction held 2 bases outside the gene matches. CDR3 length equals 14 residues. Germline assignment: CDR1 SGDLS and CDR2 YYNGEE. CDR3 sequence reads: CASSVGTGGNEQFF. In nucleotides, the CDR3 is TGTGCCAGCAGCGTCGGGACAGGGGGGAATGAGCAGTTCTTC.

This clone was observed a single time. The CDR3 DNA reads TGTGCCAGCAGTCACACAGTTCGCGACAATGAGCAGTTCTTC. This codes for CASSHTVRDNEQFF. The V call is TRBV2, the J call TRBJ2-1; D unclear. The germline V gene encodes CDR1 SNHLY and CDR2 FYNNEI. V lost 5 bases and J lost 5, with 13 bases in between. CDR3 length equals 14 residues.

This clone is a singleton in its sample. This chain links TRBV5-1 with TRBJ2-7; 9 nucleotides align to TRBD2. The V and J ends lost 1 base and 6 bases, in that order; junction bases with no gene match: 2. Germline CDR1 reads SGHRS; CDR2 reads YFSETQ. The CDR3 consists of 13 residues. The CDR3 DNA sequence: TGCGCCAGCAGCTTGACACTAGCGGGCGAGCAGTACTTC. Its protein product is CASSLTLAGEQYF.

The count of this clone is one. CDR3 nucleotide sequence: TGTGCCTGGAGTGTAATGGGTCGGGCCGGGGAGCTGTTTTTT. Encoded protein: CAWSVMGRAGELFF. This chain uses TRBV30 with TRBJ2-2; D not resolved. The CDR3 loop spans 14 amino acids. Germline CDR1 GTSNPN, CDR2 SVGIG (reference sequence). The germline V and J ends were trimmed by 0 bases and 6 bases, with 11 bases remaining between them.

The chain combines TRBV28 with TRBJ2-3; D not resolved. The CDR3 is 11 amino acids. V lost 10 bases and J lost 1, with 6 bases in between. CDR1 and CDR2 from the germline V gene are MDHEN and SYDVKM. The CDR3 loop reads CAISGTDTQYF. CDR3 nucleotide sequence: TGTGCCATATCTGGCACAGATACGCAGTATTTT. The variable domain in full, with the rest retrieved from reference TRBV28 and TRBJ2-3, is DVKVTQSSRYLVKRTGEKVFLECVQDMDHENMFWYRQDPGLGLRLIYFSYDVKMKEKGDIPEGYSVSREKKERFSLILESASTNQTSMYLCAISGTDTQYFGPGTRLTVL.

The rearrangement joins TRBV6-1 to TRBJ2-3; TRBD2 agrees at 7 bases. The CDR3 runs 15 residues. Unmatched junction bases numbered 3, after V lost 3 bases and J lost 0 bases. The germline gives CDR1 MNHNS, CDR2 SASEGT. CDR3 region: CASSDLAGSTDTQYF. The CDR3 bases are TGTGCCAGCAGTGATTTAGCGGGTAGCACAGATACGCAGTATTTT.

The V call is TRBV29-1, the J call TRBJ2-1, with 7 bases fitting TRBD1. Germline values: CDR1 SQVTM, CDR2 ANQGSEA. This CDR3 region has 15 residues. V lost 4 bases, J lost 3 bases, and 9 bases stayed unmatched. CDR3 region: CSVVFPGQLYNEQFF. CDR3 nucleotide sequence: TGCAGCGTTGTTTTCCCGGGACAGCTCTACAATGAGCAGTTCTTC.

The CDR3 loop is CASRADRSSYNEQFF. Here the CDR3 DNA reads TGTGCCAGTAGGGCAGACCGGAGCTCCTACAATGAGCAGTTCTTC. The rearrangement links TRBV19 to TRBJ2-1, with no clear D. Germline lookup yields CDR1 LNHDA and CDR2 SQIVND (reference sequence). The CDR3 loop spans 15 amino acids. Trimming left V 6 bases short and J 0 bases short, with 12 bases between.

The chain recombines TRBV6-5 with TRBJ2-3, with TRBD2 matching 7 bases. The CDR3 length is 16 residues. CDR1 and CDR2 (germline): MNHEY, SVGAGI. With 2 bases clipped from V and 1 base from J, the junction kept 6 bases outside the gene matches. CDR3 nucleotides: TGTGCCAGCAGTTACCGACCAGGGAGGGGCACAGATACGCAGTATTTT. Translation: CASSYRPGRGTDTQYF.

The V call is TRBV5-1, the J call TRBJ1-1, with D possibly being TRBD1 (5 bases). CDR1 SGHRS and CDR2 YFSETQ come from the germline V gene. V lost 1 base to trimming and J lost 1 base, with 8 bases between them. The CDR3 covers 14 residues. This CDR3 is CASSLRGENTEAFF. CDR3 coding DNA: TGCGCCAGCAGCTTGCGGGGGGAGAACACTGAAGCTTTCTTT.